A selection of T cell receptor beta chains follows, all from one sample in a study of blood T cell repertoires in COVID-19. Using immunoSEQ multiplex PCR, the repertoire was profiled, and TCRdb retains in-frame clones only, with some absent. Among 100,000 or so clones, roughly 80% were seen once, and the ten largest hold 15%. The sequenced sample consisted of peripheral blood. The source of these receptors is a woman of 80 years or more with acute or convalescent COVID-19. Each CDR3 is given with its conserved first and last residue.

>TRBV27|TRBJ1-2
CASSLMGRRLYGYTF
>TRBV2|TRBJ1-1
CASSGLRGDTEAFF
>TRBV2|TRBJ1-5
CASISGRESNQPQHF
>TRBV24-1|TRBJ2-3
CATSVRSGADTQYF
>TRBV29-1|TRBJ2-7
CSVSGYSYEQYF
>TRBV29-1|TRBJ2-2
CSVESGRRTGELFF
>TRBV5-5|TRBJ1-1
CASSLGGLINTEAFF
>TRBV30|TRBJ1-5
CAWGQGGRSPQHF
>TRBV5-6|TRBJ1-2
CASSLEVAGRNYGYTF
>TRBV19|TRBJ1-5
CASQTGNTNQPQHF
>TRBV20-1|TRBJ1-6
CSASPLQGRNSPLHF
>TRBV24-1|TRBJ2-1
CATSDLHAGTSGNEQFF
>TRBV27|TRBJ1-5
CASSTLDSLNQPQHF
>TRBV12-5|TRBJ1-5
CASGLVLSGGSNQPQHF
>TRBV10-3|TRBJ2-5
CAIKGTTGEETQYF
>TRBV25-1|TRBJ1-3
CASKERGGGNTIYF
>TRBV30|TRBJ1-1
CAWSVRAQGAAFF
>TRBV28|TRBJ2-7
CASSFRDSSYEQYF